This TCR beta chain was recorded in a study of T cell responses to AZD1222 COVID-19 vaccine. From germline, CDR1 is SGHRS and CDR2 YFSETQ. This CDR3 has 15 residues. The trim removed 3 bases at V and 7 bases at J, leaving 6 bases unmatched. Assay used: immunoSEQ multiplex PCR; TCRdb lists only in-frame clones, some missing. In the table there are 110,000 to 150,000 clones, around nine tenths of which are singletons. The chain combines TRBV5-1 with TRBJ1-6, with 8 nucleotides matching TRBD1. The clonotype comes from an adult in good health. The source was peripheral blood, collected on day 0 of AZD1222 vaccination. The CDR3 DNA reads TGCGCCAGCAGCTCGGGACAGGTTGGGAATTCACCCCTCCACTTT. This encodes CASSSGQVGNSPLHF.